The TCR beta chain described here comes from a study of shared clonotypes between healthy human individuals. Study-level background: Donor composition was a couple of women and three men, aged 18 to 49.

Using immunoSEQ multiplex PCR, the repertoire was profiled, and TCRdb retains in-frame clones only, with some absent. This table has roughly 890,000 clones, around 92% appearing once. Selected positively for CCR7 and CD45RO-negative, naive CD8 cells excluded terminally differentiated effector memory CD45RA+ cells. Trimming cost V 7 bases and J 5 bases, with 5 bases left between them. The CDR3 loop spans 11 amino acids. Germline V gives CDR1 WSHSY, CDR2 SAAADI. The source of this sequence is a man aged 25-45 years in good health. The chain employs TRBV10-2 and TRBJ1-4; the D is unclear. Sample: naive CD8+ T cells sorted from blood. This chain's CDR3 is CASMGNEKLFF. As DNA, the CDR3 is TGCGCCAGCATGGGGAATGAAAAACTGTTTTTT.